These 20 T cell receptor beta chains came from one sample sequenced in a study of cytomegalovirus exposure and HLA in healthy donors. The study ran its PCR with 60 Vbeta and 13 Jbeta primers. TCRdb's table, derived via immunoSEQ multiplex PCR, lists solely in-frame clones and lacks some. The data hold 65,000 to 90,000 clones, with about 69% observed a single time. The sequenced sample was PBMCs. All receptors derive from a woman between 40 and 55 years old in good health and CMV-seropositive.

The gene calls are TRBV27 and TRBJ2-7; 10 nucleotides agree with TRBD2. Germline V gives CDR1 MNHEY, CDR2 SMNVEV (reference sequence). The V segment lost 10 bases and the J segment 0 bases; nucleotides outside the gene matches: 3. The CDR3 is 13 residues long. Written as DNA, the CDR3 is TGTGCCACCCGGACTAGCGGCTCCTACGAGCAGTACTTC. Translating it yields CATRTSGSYEQYF.

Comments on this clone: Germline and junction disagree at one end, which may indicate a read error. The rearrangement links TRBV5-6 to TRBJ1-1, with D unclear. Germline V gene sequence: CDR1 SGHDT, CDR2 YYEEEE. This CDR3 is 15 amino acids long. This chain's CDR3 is CASNLYGRLNTEAFF. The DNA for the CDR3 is TGTGCCAGCAACTTGTACGGCAGGCTGAACACTGAAGCTTTCTTT. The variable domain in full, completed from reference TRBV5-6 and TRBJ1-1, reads DAGVTQSPTHLIKTRGQQVTLRCSPKSGHDTVSWYQQALGQGPQFIFQYYEEEERQRGNFPDRFSGHQFPNYSSELNVNALLLGDSALYLCASNLYGRLNTEAFFGQGTRLTVV.

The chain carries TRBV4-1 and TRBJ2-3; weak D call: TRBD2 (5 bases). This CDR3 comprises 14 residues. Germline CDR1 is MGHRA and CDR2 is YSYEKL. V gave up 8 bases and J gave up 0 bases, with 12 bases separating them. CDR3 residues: CASADWTSTDTQYF. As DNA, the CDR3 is TGCGCCAGCGCGGACTGGACTAGCACAGATACGCAGTATTTT.

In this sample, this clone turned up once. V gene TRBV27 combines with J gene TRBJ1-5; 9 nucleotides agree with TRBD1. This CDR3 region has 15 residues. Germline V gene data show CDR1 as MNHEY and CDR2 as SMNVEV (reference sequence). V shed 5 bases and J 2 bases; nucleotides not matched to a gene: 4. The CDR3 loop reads CASSGGDRGNQPQHF. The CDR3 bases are TGTGCCAGCAGTGGAGGGGACAGGGGCAATCAGCCCCAGCATTTT.

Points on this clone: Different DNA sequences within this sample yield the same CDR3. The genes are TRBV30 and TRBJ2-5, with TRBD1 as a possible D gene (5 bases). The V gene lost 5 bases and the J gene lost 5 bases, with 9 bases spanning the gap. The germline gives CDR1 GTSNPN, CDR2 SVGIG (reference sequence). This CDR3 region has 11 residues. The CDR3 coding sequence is TGTGCCTGGTCCCCAGGGGAGACCCAGTACTTC. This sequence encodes CAWSPGETQYF.

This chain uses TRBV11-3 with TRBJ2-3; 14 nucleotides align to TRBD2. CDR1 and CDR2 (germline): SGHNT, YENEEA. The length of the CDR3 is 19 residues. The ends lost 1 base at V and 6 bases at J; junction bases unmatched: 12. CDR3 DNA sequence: TGTGCCAGCAGCTTAGCCGGGACTAGCGGGAGCGTGAGTGCGGATACGCAGTATTTT. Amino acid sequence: CASSLAGTSGSVSADTQYF.

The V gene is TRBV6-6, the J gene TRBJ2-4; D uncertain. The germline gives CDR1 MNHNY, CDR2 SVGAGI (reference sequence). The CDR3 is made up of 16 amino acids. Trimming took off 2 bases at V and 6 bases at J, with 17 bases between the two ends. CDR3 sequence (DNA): TGTGCCAGCAGTTACACAACGCGAGGATTGGGAAACATTCAGTACTTC. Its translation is CASSYTTRGLGNIQYF.

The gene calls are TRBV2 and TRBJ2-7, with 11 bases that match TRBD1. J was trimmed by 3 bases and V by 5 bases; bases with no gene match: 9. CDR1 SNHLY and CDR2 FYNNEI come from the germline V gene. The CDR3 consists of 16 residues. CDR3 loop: CASSYWDGTGGYEQYF. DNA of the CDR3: TGTGCCAGCAGTTACTGGGATGGGACAGGGGGCTACGAGCAGTACTTC.

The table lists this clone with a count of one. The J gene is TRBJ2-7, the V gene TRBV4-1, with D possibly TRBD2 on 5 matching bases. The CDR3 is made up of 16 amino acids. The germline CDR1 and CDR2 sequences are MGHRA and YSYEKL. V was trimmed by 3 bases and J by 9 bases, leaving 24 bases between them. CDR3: CASSQTPLDSTMGQYF. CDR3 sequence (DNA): TGCGCCAGCAGCCAGACTCCACTGGACTCAACGATGGGGCAGTACTTC.

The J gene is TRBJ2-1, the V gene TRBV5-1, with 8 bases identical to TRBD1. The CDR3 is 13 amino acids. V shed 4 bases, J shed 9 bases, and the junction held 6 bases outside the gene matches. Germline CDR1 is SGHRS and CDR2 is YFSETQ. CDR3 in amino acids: CASSAGQGTEQFF. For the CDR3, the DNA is TGCGCCAGCAGCGCCGGACAGGGTACTGAGCAGTTCTTC. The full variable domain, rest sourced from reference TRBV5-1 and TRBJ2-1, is KAGVTQTPRYLIKTRGQQVTLSCSPISGHRSVSWYQQTPGQGLQFLFEYFSETQRNKGNFPGRFSGRQFSNSRSEMNVSTLELGDSALYLCASSAGQGTEQFFGPGTRLTVL.

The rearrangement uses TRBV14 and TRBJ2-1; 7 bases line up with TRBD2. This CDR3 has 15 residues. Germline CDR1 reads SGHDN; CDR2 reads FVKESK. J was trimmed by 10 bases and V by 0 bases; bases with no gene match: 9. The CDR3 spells CASSQESGRVKEQFF. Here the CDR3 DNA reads TGTGCCAGCAGCCAAGAGTCGGGGAGGGTAAAGGAGCAGTTCTTC. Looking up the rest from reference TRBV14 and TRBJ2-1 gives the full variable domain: EAGVTQFPSHSVIEKGQTVTLRCDPISGHDNLYWYRRVMGKEIKFLLHFVKESKQDESGMPNNRFLAERTGGTYSTLKVQPAELEDSGVYFCASSQESGRVKEQFFGPGTRLTVL.

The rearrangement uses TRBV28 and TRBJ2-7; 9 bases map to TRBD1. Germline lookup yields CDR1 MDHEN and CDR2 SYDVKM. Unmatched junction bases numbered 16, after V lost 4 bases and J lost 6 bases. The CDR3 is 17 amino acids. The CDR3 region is CASSSRGLQGAVAEQYF. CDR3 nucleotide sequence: TGTGCCAGCAGTTCCAGAGGACTACAGGGGGCGGTAGCCGAGCAGTACTTC.

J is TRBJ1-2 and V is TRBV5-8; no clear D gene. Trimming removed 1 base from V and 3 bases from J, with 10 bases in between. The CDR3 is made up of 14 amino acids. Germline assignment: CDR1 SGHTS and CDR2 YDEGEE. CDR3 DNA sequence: TGTGCCAGCAGCTTGAGGTACAGTGACTATGGCTACACCTTC. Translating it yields CASSLRYSDYGYTF.

The CDR3: CASSFSSNQPQHF. CDR3 nucleotides: TGTGCCAGCAGCTTCAGTAGCAATCAGCCCCAGCATTTT. The chain combines TRBV7-2 with TRBJ1-5; D not resolved. Germline CDR1 SGHTA, CDR2 FQGNSA. CDR3 length equals 13 residues. Trimming pared 3 bases from V and 0 bases from J, leaving 3 bases between. Based on the CDR3 plus reference TRBV7-2 and TRBJ1-5, the full variable domain is GAGVSQSPSNKVTEKGKDVELRCDPISGHTALYWYRQSLGQGLEFLIYFQGNSAPDKSGLPSDRFSAERTGGSVSTLTIQRTQQEDSAVYLCASSFSSNQPQHFGDGTRLSIL.

CDR3 loop: CASSPTGGNTEAFF. CDR3 in DNA: TGCGCCAGCAGCCCCACAGGGGGCAACACTGAAGCTTTCTTT. This sequence joins TRBV4-1 and TRBJ1-1, with 9 bases lining up with TRBD1. The CDR3 runs 14 residues. The germline CDR1 and CDR2 sequences are MGHRA and YSYEKL. The ends lost 4 bases at V and 2 bases at J; junction bases unmatched: 2.

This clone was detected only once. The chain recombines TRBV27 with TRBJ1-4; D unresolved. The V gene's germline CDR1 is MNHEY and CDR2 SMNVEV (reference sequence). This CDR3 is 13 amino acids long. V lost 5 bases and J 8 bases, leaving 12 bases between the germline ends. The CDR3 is CASSISGLEKLFF. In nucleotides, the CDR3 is TGTGCCAGCAGTATCTCGGGTCTCGAAAAACTGTTTTTT.

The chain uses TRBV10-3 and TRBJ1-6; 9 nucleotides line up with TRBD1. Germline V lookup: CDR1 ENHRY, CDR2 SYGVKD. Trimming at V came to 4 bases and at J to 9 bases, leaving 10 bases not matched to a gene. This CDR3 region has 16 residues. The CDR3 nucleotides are TGTGCCATCAGTGGCTCTTGGGGGACAGGGATTTCACCCCTCCACTTT. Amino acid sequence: CAISGSWGTGISPLHF.

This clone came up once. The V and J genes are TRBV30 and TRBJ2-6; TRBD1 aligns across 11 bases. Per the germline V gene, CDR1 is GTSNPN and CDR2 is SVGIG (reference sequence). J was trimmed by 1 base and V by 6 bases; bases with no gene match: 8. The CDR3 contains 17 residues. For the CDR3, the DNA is TGTGCCTGTTGGGCGGACAGGGGGCGGTCTGGGGCCAACGTCCTGACTTTC. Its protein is CACWADRGRSGANVLTF.

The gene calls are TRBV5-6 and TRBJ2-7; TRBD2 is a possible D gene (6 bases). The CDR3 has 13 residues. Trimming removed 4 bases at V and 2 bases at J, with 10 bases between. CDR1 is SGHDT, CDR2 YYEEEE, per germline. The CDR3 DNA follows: TGTGCCAGCAGCGGAGGGCCAGCCTACGAGCAGTACTTC. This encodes CASSGGPAYEQYF.

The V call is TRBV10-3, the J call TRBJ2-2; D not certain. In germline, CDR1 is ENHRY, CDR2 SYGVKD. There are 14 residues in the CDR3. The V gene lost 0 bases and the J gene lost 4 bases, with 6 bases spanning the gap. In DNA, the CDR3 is TGTGCCATCAGTGAGTCGGGCAGCACCGGGGAGCTGTTTTTT. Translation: CAISESGSTGELFF.